The 20 T cell receptor beta chains reported below all come from one sample, sequenced in a study of patients and donors after allogeneic stem cell transplantation. TCRdb reprocessed the RT-PCR reads with MiXCR, giving one entry per CDR3 protein. The sample yields about a million distinct CDR3 sequences, 18% seen once. The sequenced sample was blood, either unsorted or a sorted T cell fraction (not recorded which). These receptors were taken from a human donor who was either an allogeneic HSCT recipient or a stem cell or donor lymphocyte infusion donor (not recorded which). It is not recorded whose cells these are; they may come from a transplant donor.

This clonotype was seen a handful of times. The chain links TRBV7-9 to TRBJ1-1; a possible D gene is TRBD1 (5 bases). From germline, CDR1 is SEHNR and CDR2 FQNEAQ (reference sequence). The V end was cut by 0 bases, the J end by 1 base, with 15 bases between. The CDR3 loop spans 17 amino acids. CDR3 sequence reads: CASSLAMGVSRNTEAFF. CDR3 sequence (DNA): TGTGCCAGCAGCTTAGCTATGGGGGTCTCGCGGAACACTGAAGCTTTCTTT.

The chain combines TRBV11-2 with TRBJ2-5; no clear D. The CDR3 is 14 amino acids. Trimming shortened V by 2 bases and J by 1 base, and 8 bases separated the two germline ends. Germline V gene lookup returns CDR1 SGHAT and CDR2 FQNNGV. CDR3 sequence: CASSLFTVQETQYF. In DNA form, the CDR3 reads TGTGCCAGCAGCTTATTTACAGTCCAAGAGACCCAGTACTTC.

V usage is TRBV27 and J usage is TRBJ2-7; D remains unclear. This CDR3 region has 14 residues. V dropped 0 bases and J dropped 5 bases, with 11 bases sitting between them. Germline V lookup: CDR1 MNHEY, CDR2 SMNVEV (reference sequence). CDR3 sequence (DNA): TGTGCCAGCAGTTTATCGAGAGGCTTTGACGAGCAGTACTTC. Amino acids: CASSLSRGFDEQYF.

There are many counts of this clonotype. The chain joins TRBV7-2 to TRBJ2-5; D ambiguous. V was clipped by 3 bases and J by 4 bases, with 6 bases between them. The length of the CDR3 is 12 residues. CDR1 and CDR2 from the germline V gene are SGHTA and FQGNSA. DNA of the CDR3: TGTGCCAGCAGCTTGGGGTTAGAGACCCAGTACTTC. This translates into CASSLGLETQYF.

The sample holds a few counts of this clonotype. The chain recombines TRBV7-3 with TRBJ1-6, with TRBD1 matching over 11 bases. Trimming removed 6 bases from V and 8 bases from J; junction bases left unmatched: 3. This CDR3 comprises 14 residues. Germline V gene sequence: CDR1 SGHTA, CDR2 FQGTGA. CDR3 amino acids: CASRGQGVDSPLHF. Here the CDR3 DNA reads TGTGCCAGCAGGGGACAGGGGGTCGATTCACCCCTCCACTTT.

This clonotype was counted a few times. The rearrangement joins TRBV24-1 to TRBJ2-5; D might be TRBD1 (5 bases). The CDR3 spans 13 residues. Trimming cost V 2 bases and J 3 bases, with 6 bases left between them. CDR1 is KGHDR and CDR2 is SFDVKD in the germline V gene. The CDR3 is CATSDSREETQYF. The CDR3 DNA reads as TGTGCCACCAGTGATTCCAGGGAAGAGACCCAGTACTTC.

Many counts were recorded for this clonotype. The chain employs TRBV4-2 and TRBJ2-1; TRBD2 aligns across 9 bases. V dropped 4 bases and J dropped 6; count of bases not matched to a gene: 16. This CDR3 is built from 18 residues. Germline V gene sequence: CDR1 LGHNA, CDR2 YNFKEQ. CDR3 in DNA: TGTGCCAGCAGCCCACAGGAAGGCGGCGGGGGGGCGTTCAATGAGCAGTTCTTC. This encodes CASSPQEGGGGAFNEQFF.

Written as DNA, the CDR3 is TGCGCCAGCAGCCCAAGTGCGACAGGAAAAGTCTACGAGCAGTACTTC. It specifies CASSPSATGKVYEQYF. The J gene is TRBJ2-7, the V gene TRBV4-1; D may be TRBD1 (6 bases). V shed 4 bases and J shed 3 bases, with 19 bases lying between them. The CDR3 consists of 16 residues. Germline assignment: CDR1 MGHRA and CDR2 YSYEKL.

In nucleotides, the CDR3 is TGTGCCAGCAGTTTACGCGGGGGACAGATCTATGGCTACACCTTC. Protein product: CASSLRGGQIYGYTF. V is TRBV27 and J is TRBJ1-2; 7 bases are shared with TRBD1. CDR1 MNHEY and CDR2 SMNVEV come from the germline V gene (reference sequence). V dropped 2 bases and J dropped 4; count of bases not matched to a gene: 7. The CDR3 totals 15 residues.

This clonotype was counted a few times. The chain carries TRBV18 and TRBJ1-1; the D gene is possibly TRBD1 (6 bases). The CDR3 length is 15 residues. V shed 3 bases and J shed 3 bases, with 14 bases lying between them. Germline lookup yields CDR1 KGHSH and CDR2 LQKENI. Written as DNA, the CDR3 is TGTGCCAGCTCACCGACACAGGGAGGGTACACTGAAGCTTTCTTT. It encodes CASSPTQGGYTEAFF.

This clonotype was seen only a few times. The chain has TRBV6-2 or TRBV6-3 and TRBJ2-7; D is undetermined. Trimming removed 2 bases from V and 5 bases from J, with 4 bases in between. The CDR3 consists of 11 residues. Germline CDR1 and CDR2: MNHEY and SVGEGT. The DNA of the CDR3 is TGTGCCAGCAGTTACCCCGACGAGCAGTACTTC. It codes for CASSYPDEQYF.

This clonotype was counted between two and nine times. The V gene is TRBV7-9, the J gene TRBJ1-1; D not resolved. CDR3 size: 14 residues. Germline loops: CDR1 SEHNR, CDR2 FQNEAQ (reference sequence). Trimming shortened V by 3 bases and J by 1 base, and 9 bases separated the two germline ends. In DNA, the CDR3 is TGTGCCAGCAGCTTGGGCAGCTGGAACACTGAAGCTTTCTTT. Translation gives CASSLGSWNTEAFF.

V usage is TRBV15 and J usage is TRBJ2-3; 8 bases align to TRBD1. The germline V gene has CDR1 LNHNV and CDR2 YYDKDF (reference sequence). CDR3 size: 16 residues. Trimming removed 3 bases from V and 0 bases from J; junction bases left unmatched: 5. The CDR3 coding sequence is TGTGCCACCAGCAGGTTCGGACAGGGAAGCACAGATACGCAGTATTTT. It yields the protein CATSRFGQGSTDTQYF.

This clonotype was recorded at least ten times. The chain links TRBV9 to TRBJ1-6; no clear D gene. Per germline, CDR1 SGDLS and CDR2 YYNGEE. V was shortened by 0 bases and J by 9 bases, with 4 bases between the two germline ends. The CDR3 sequence is 12 residues long. The CDR3 reads CASSVGSSPLHF. DNA for the CDR3: TGTGCCAGCAGCGTAGGGAGTTCACCCCTCCACTTT.

The genes are TRBV12-3 or TRBV12-4 and TRBJ1-4; D is possibly TRBD1 (6 bases). Deletions cut 6 bases from V and 4 bases from J, with 12 bases between. The CDR3 length is 14 residues. CDR3 sequence (DNA): TGTGCCAGCAGGGGGGGCGGTCTTAATGAAAAACTGTTTTTT. Translating it yields CASRGGGLNEKLFF.

This chain connects TRBV4-2 to TRBJ2-5; D gene ambiguous. CDR1 and CDR2 (germline): LGHNA, YNFKEQ. Trimming shortened V by 1 base and J by 1 base, and 10 bases separated the two germline ends. The CDR3 has 15 amino acids. In nucleotides, the CDR3 is TGTGCCAGCAGCCAAGGTCTAGAGATCCAAGAGACCCAGTACTTC. It is translated as CASSQGLEIQETQYF.

This clonotype was recorded many times. The V gene is TRBV12-3 or TRBV12-4, the J gene TRBJ2-2; unclear D gene. The ends were cut back, 6 bases at V and 3 bases at J, with 8 bases in the middle. This CDR3 region has 13 residues. The CDR3 protein is CASSFLHTGELFF. The CDR3 DNA is TGTGCCAGCAGCTTCTTGCACACCGGGGAGCTGTTTTTT.

V is TRBV5-8 and J is TRBJ2-7; possibly TRBD2 for D (5 bases). The CDR3 loop spans 15 amino acids. V gave up 1 base and J gave up 2 bases, with 13 bases separating them. Germline CDR1 SGHTS, CDR2 YDEGEE. The CDR3 loop reads CASSLSNSETYEQYF. Written as DNA, the CDR3 is TGTGCCAGCAGCTTGTCCAATAGCGAGACCTACGAGCAGTACTTC.

This chain connects TRBV5-1 to TRBJ2-2; the D gene is possibly TRBD1 (6 bases). The V and J ends lost 0 bases and 8 bases respectively, with 8 bases between them. CDR3 length: 13 amino acids. The germline gives CDR1 SGHRS, CDR2 YFSETQ. CDR3 amino acids: CASSLEQGGELFF. CDR3 nucleotides: TGCGCCAGCAGCTTGGAACAGGGAGGGGAGCTGTTTTTT.

V usage is TRBV25-1 and J usage is TRBJ2-7; D gene unclear. Between the trimmed V and J ends, which lost 2 bases and 0 bases, there was a span of 11 bases. CDR1 and CDR2 (germline): MGHDK, SYGVNS. CDR3 length equals 15 residues. CDR3 DNA sequence: TGTGCCAGCAGTGAACCTCGAGACGGCTCCTACGAGCAGTACTTC. This sequence encodes CASSEPRDGSYEQYF.